What follows describes a single T cell receptor (beta chain). Antigen unknown. V lost 4 bases, J lost 0 bases, and 14 bases stayed unmatched. The germline V gene encodes CDR1 PRHDT and CDR2 FYEKMQ (reference sequence). The CDR3 covers 18 residues. The study amplified TCR beta CDR3 regions using RNA transcripts. RT-PCR was first run with HTBI primers, then multiplex PCR in a second round. Using its own MiXCR run on the multiplex PCR reads, TCRdb lists one record per CDR3 protein. The profile covers approximately 540,000 distinct CDR3 sequences, with just under 40% appearing a single time and about 4.2% taken by the ten largest. These data are taken from a study of Graves' ophthalmopathy and Graves' hyperthyroidism. The hyperthyroidism patients had a new diagnosis of under 2 months' duration and were aged 18 to 65. Exclusion covered patients with other autoimmune diseases or uncontrolled infections (as well as pregnancy or lactation). Orbital computed tomography and thyroid ultrasound, along with TRAb, serum thyroxine and clinical symptoms, underpinned diagnosis.

Study-wide findings and caveats: Blood also contained most of the expanded thyroid clonotypes above 0.001 frequency.

This sequence originates from an adult man with Graves' hyperthyroidism. The rearrangement joins TRBV13 to TRBJ1-2; 7 bases align to TRBD1. Source material: peripheral blood or thyroid tissue (not recorded which). The CDR3 nucleotides are TGTGCCAGCAGCTCAAAATACAGGGGATCAGTGACTAACTATGGCTACACCTTC. Translating gives CASSSKYRGSVTNYGYTF.